One and the same sample provided the 17 T cell receptor beta chains below, sequenced in a study of human T cells and chemical hapten exposure. MiXCR, run by TCRdb on the RACE reads, gives a single entry per CDR3 protein. The sample lists roughly 94,000 distinct CDR3 sequences; about 9% were seen once. Time point meaning: patch test 2, 6 weeks after DPC sensitization. Treatment noted: therapeutic diphenylcyclopropenone sensitization with weekly scalp DPC. The specimen comprised whole blood, sampled in connection with sensitization to the hapten diphenylcyclopropenone (DPC). The receptor set was obtained from a woman aged 40-49 years with alopecia areata. Some clones in this sample may be carry-over from other donors' samples.

This clonotype was counted a few times. This chain links TRBV3-1 with TRBJ1-1, with D perhaps TRBD1 (5 bases). This CDR3 is 14 amino acids long. Trimming shortened V by 0 bases and J by 6 bases, and 11 bases separated the two germline ends. CDR1 and CDR2 (germline): LGHDT, YNNKEL (reference sequence). CDR3: CASSQEARGAEAFF. The CDR3 nucleotides read TGTGCCAGCAGCCAAGAGGCCCGGGGCGCTGAAGCTTTCTTT.

The table lists this clonotype with many counts. The gene calls are TRBV4-1 and TRBJ1-5; TRBD1 aligns across 7 bases. The CDR3 totals 16 residues. Germline CDR1 is MGHRA and CDR2 is YSYEKL. V lost 2 bases and J lost 1; bases outside the gene matches: 5. CDR3 amino acids: CASSQTGAGSNQPQHF. CDR3 DNA: TGCGCCAGCAGCCAAACAGGGGCGGGAAGCAATCAGCCCCAGCATTTT.

This clonotype was detected a few times. The chain uses TRBV7-9 and TRBJ2-5; D is unclear. The V and J ends lost 8 bases and 0 bases respectively, with 10 bases between them. CDR3 size: 13 residues. Germline-derived CDR1 and CDR2 are SEHNR and FQNEAQ (reference sequence). The CDR3 region has the DNA TGTGCCAGCGGGAACGCAAACCAAGAGACCCAGTACTTC. Translated, it gives CASGNANQETQYF.

In its sample, this clonotype is medium-sized. The J gene is TRBJ2-5, the V gene TRBV28; D uncertain. Germline V lookup: CDR1 MDHEN, CDR2 SYDVKM. V was cut by 5 bases and J by 4 bases, with 14 bases left in between. CDR3 size: 14 residues. The CDR3 DNA follows: TGTGCCAGCAGTCCCGCGGACCTGGGAGAGACCCAGTACTTC. Residues: CASSPADLGETQYF.

There are many counts of this clonotype. The chain links TRBV10-3 to TRBJ1-5; D not certain. This CDR3 has 12 amino acids. Germline CDR1 is ENHRY and CDR2 is SYGVKD. V gave up 6 bases and J gave up 0 bases, with 3 bases separating them. The CDR3 reads CAISNSNQPQHF. Here the CDR3 DNA reads TGTGCCATCAGCAATAGCAATCAGCCCCAGCATTTT.

This clonotype was seen only a few times. The genes are TRBV20-1 and TRBJ2-3; 9 bases agree with TRBD2. V gave up 1 base and J gave up 3 bases; unmatched junction bases: 23. Germline V CDR1 and CDR2: DFQATT, SNEGSKA (reference sequence). CDR3 length: 21 amino acids. This chain's CDR3 is CSARVVPRLADGPRATDTQYF. Here the CDR3 DNA reads TGCAGTGCTAGAGTAGTCCCGCGACTAGCGGACGGCCCGAGGGCTACAGATACGCAGTATTTT.

This clonotype was recorded at least ten times. V and J are TRBV11-3 and TRBJ2-6; D assignment may be TRBD1 or TRBD2 (6 bases each). V lost 4 bases to trimming and J lost 2 bases, with 9 bases between them. Germline loops: CDR1 SGHNT, CDR2 YENEEA. The CDR3 extends over 15 amino acids. CDR3 coding DNA: TGTGCCAGCAGCTCCGGGGGCACTGGGGCCAACGTCCTGACTTTC. It is translated as CASSSGGTGANVLTF.

This clonotype appeared many times. The chain carries TRBV7-6 and TRBJ2-2, with 9 bases that match TRBD1. The CDR3 covers 16 residues. The germline V gene encodes CDR1 SGHVS and CDR2 FNYEAQ. V lost 5 bases and J lost 0; bases outside the gene matches: 4. CDR3 DNA: TGTGCCAGCAGCCCTCGACAGGGGGCGAACACCGGGGAGCTGTTTTTT. Protein: CASSPRQGANTGELFF. Full variable domain (remainder filled in from reference TRBV7-6 and TRBJ2-2): GAGVSQSPRYKVTKRGQDVALRCDPISGHVSLYWYRQALGQGPEFLTYFNYEAQQDKSGLPNDRFSAERPEGSISTLTIQRTEQRDSAMYRCASSPRQGANTGELFFGEGSRLTVL.

V and J are TRBV9 and TRBJ2-1; the D is unclear. This CDR3 has 15 residues. V was pared by 0 bases and J by 4 bases, with 11 bases between. CDR1 is SGDLS and CDR2 is YYNGEE in the germline V gene. The CDR3 here is CASSVAETPYNEQFF. The CDR3 nucleotides read TGTGCCAGCAGCGTAGCTGAGACTCCTTACAATGAGCAGTTCTTC.

In its sample, this clonotype was seen many times. The CDR3 loop reads CATSDLDPPGNTEAFF. DNA of the CDR3: TGTGCCACCAGTGATCTAGATCCCCCTGGGAACACTGAAGCTTTCTTT. The chain has TRBV24-1 and TRBJ1-1; unclear D gene. Germline V CDR1 and CDR2: KGHDR, SFDVKD. Trimming took 3 bases from V and 1 from J, leaving 14 bases between them. This CDR3 has 16 residues.

The CDR3 is CSAIRTSGGPEQFF. CDR3 in DNA: TGCAGTGCTATACGGACTAGCGGGGGGCCGGAGCAGTTCTTC. The rearrangement links TRBV20-1 to TRBJ2-1; 14 bases map to TRBD2. Germline V CDR1 and CDR2: DFQATT, SNEGSKA (reference sequence). The CDR3 consists of 14 residues. V lost 4 bases, J lost 10 bases, and 6 bases stayed unmatched.

The chain's CDR3 is CASSLSDSSGANVLTF. The DNA for the CDR3 is TGTGCCAGCTCACTGTCTGACAGCTCTGGGGCCAACGTCCTGACTTTC. The chain joins TRBV18 to TRBJ2-6; possibly TRBD1 for D (5 bases). V lost 4 bases to trimming and J lost 0 bases, with 10 bases between them. The V gene's germline CDR1 is KGHSH and CDR2 LQKENI. The CDR3 covers 16 residues.

The gene calls are TRBV20-1 and TRBJ2-3; the D is unclear. V was pared by 4 bases and J by 1 base, with 9 bases between. This CDR3 spans 13 amino acids. Looked up from germline, CDR1 is DFQATT and CDR2 is SNEGSKA (reference sequence). As DNA, the CDR3 is TGCAGTGCTACCTTGCAGGGCACAGATACGCAGTATTTT. Translating gives CSATLQGTDTQYF.

The rearrangement links TRBV20-1 to TRBJ2-2, with TRBD2 matching over 8 bases. CDR3 length: 15 residues. The ends lost 6 bases at V and 0 bases at J; junction bases unmatched: 6. Germline CDR1 is DFQATT and CDR2 is SNEGSKA (reference sequence). CDR3 in amino acids: CSAAPGLANTGELFF. The CDR3 DNA reads as TGCAGTGCGGCCCCGGGACTAGCGAACACCGGGGAGCTGTTTTTT.

In this sample, this clonotype turned up many times. The chain couples TRBV18 to TRBJ2-5, with D possibly TRBD2 on 6 matching bases. This CDR3 contains 13 residues. The germline V gene encodes CDR1 KGHSH and CDR2 LQKENI. Trimming removed 3 bases from V and 3 bases from J, with 8 bases in between. CDR3 in DNA: TGTGCCAGCTCACCTACGGGGGAAGAGACCCAGTACTTC. Protein product: CASSPTGEETQYF. The entire variable domain, with the rest obtained from reference TRBV18 and TRBJ2-5, is as follows: NAGVMQNPRHLVRRRGQEARLRCSPMKGHSHVYWYRQLPEEGLKFMVYLQKENIIDESGMPKERFSAEFPKEGPSILRIQQVVRGDSAAYFCASSPTGEETQYFGPGTRLLVL.

The table lists this clonotype with many counts. The chain couples TRBV28 to TRBJ1-2; D unclear. Trimming removed 3 bases at V and 8 bases at J, with 19 bases between. This CDR3 is built from 15 residues. Germline values: CDR1 MDHEN, CDR2 SYDVKM. For the CDR3, the DNA is TGTGCCAGCAGTTTGGTTTTGTCAGACTTAGGCGGCTACACCTTC. Its protein is CASSLVLSDLGGYTF.

The chain carries TRBV20-1 and TRBJ2-7, with D tentatively TRBD1 (6 bases). Germline V CDR1 and CDR2: DFQATT, SNEGSKA (reference sequence). The CDR3 sequence is 12 residues long. Trimming left V 5 bases short and J 3 bases short, with 11 bases between. The DNA of the CDR3 is TGCAGTGCTCAAGGCAGGGGCTACGAGCAGTACTTC. This codes for CSAQGRGYEQYF.